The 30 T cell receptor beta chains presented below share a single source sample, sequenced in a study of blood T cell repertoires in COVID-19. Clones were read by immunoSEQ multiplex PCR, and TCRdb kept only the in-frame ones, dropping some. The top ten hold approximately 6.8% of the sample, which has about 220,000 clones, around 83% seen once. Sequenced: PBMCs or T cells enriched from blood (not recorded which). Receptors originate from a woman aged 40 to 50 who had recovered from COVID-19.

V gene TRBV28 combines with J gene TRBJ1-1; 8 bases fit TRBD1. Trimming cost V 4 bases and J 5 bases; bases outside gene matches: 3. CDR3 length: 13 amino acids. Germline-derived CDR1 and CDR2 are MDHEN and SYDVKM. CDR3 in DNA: TGTGCCAGCAGTTCAAGACAGGGGACTGAAGCTTTCTTT. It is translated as CASSSRQGTEAFF. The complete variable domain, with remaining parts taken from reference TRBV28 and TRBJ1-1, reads DVKVTQSSRYLVKRTGEKVFLECVQDMDHENMFWYRQDPGLGLRLIYFSYDVKMKEKGDIPEGYSVSREKKERFSLILESASTNQTSMYLCASSSRQGTEAFFGQGTRLTVV.

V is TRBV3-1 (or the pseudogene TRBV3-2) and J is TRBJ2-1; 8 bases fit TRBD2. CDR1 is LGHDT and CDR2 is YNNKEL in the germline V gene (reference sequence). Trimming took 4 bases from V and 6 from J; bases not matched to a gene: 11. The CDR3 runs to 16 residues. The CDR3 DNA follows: TGTGCCAGCAGCCGTACGAGCGGGAGATTACGCAATGAGCAGTTCTTC. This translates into CASSRTSGRLRNEQFF.

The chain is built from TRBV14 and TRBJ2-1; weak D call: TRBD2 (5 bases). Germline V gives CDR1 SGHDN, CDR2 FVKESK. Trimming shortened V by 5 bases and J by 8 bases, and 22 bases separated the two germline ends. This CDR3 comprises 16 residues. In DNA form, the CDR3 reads TGTGCCAGCAGCGACGGGGTACCGGGCCCCGTCGATGAGCAGTTCTTC. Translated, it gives CASSDGVPGPVDEQFF. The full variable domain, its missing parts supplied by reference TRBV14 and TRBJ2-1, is EAGVTQFPSHSVIEKGQTVTLRCDPISGHDNLYWYRRVMGKEIKFLLHFVKESKQDESGMPNNRFLAERTGGTYSTLKVQPAELEDSGVYFCASSDGVPGPVDEQFFGPGTRLTVL.

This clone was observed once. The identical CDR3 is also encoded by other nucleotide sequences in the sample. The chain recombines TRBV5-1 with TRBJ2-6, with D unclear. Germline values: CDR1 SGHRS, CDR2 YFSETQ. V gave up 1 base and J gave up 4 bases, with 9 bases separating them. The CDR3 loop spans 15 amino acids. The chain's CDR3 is CASSLTASGANVLTF. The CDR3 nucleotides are TGCGCCAGCAGCTTGACCGCGTCGGGGGCCAACGTCCTGACTTTC.

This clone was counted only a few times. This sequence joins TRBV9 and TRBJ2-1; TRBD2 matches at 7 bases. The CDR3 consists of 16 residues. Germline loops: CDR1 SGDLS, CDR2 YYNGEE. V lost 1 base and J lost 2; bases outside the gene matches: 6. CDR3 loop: CASSVSSGEPYNEQFF. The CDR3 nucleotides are TGTGCCAGCAGCGTATCCAGCGGGGAGCCCTACAATGAGCAGTTCTTC.

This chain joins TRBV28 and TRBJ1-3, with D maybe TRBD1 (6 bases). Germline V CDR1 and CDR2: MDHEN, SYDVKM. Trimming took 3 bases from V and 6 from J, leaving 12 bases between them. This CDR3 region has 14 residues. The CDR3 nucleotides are TGTGCCAGCAGTTTCTGGCAGGGGAAAAACACCATATATTTT. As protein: CASSFWQGKNTIYF.

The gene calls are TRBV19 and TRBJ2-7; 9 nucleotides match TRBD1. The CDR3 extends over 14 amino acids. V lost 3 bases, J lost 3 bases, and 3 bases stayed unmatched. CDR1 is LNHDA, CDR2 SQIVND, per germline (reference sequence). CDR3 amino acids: CASSIGTGNYEQYF. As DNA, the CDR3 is TGTGCCAGTAGTATCGGGACAGGGAACTACGAGCAGTACTTC.

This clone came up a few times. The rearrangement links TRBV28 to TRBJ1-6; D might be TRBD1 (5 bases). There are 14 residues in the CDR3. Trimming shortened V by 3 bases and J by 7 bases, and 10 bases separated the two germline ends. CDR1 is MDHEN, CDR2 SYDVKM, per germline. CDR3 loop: CASSLGQGNSPLHF. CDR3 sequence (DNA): TGTGCCAGCAGTTTGGGGCAGGGCAATTCACCCCTCCACTTT.

CDR3 in amino acids: CASSPRVSGNTGELFF. CDR3 nucleotides: TGTGCCAGCAGCCCCCGAGTTAGCGGGAACACCGGGGAGCTGTTTTTT. The chain couples TRBV7-6 to TRBJ2-2, with a possible D match to TRBD2 (6 bases). The CDR3 extends over 16 amino acids. CDR1 and CDR2 (germline): SGHVS, FNYEAQ. Trimming left V 5 bases short and J 1 base short, with 14 bases between. The full variable domain, its missing parts supplied by reference TRBV7-6 and TRBJ2-2, is GAGVSQSPRYKVTKRGQDVALRCDPISGHVSLYWYRQALGQGPEFLTYFNYEAQQDKSGLPNDRFSAERPEGSISTLTIQRTEQRDSAMYRCASSPRVSGNTGELFFGEGSRLTVL.

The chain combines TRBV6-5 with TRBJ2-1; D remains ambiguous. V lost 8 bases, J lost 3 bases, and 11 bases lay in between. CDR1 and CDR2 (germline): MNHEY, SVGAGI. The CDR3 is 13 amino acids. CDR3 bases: TGTGCCAGCTGCAGGATCGGCTACAATGAGCAGTTCTTC. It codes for CASCRIGYNEQFF.

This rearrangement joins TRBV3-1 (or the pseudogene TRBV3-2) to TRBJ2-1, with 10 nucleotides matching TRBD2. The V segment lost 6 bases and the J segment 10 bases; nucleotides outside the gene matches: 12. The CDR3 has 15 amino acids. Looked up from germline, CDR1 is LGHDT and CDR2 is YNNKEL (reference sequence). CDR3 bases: TGTGCCAGCAGTCTAGCGGGAGTCCTCGCAAAAGAGCAGTTCTTC. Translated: CASSLAGVLAKEQFF.

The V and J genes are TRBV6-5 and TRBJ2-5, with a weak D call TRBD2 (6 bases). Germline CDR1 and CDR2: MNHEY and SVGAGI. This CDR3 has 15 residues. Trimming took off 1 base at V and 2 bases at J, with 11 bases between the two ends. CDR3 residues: CASSYWRADQETQYF. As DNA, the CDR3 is TGTGCCAGCAGTTACTGGAGGGCCGATCAAGAGACCCAGTACTTC.

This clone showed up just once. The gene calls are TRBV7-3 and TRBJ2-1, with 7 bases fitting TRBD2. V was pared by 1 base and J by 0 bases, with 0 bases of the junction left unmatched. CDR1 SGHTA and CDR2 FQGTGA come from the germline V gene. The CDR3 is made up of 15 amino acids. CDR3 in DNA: TGTGCCAGCAGCTTAAGCGGGAGCTCCTACAATGAGCAGTTCTTC. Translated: CASSLSGSSYNEQFF. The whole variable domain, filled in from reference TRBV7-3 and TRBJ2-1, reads GAGVSQTPSNKVTEKGKYVELRCDPISGHTALYWYRQSLGQGPEFLIYFQGTGAADDSGLPNDRFFAVRPEGSVSTLKIQRTERGDSAVYLCASSLSGSSYNEQFFGPGTRLTVL.

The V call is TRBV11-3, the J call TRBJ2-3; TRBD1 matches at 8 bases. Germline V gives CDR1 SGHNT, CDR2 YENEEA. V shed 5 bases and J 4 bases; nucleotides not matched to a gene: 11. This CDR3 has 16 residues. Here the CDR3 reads CASSPRTGLGSDTQYF. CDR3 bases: TGTGCCAGCAGCCCGAGGACAGGGCTGGGGTCAGATACGCAGTATTTT.

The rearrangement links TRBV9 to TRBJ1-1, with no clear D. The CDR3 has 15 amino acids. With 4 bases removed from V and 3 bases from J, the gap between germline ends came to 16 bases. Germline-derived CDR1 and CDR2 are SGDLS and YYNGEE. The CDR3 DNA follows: TGTGCCAGCAGCTCCCCCGGGTATAGCCACACTGAAGCTTTCTTT. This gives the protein CASSSPGYSHTEAFF.

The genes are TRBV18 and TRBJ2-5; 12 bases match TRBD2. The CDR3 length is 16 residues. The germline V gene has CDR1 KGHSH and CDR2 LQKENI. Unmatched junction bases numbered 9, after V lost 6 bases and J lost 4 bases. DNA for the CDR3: TGTGCCAGCTCCTCCACTAGCGGGAGGTATTCAGAGACCCAGTACTTC. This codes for CASSSTSGRYSETQYF.

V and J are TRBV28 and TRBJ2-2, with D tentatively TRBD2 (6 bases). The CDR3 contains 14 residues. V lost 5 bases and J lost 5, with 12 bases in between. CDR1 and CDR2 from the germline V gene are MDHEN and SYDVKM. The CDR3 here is CASSPGLSTGELFF. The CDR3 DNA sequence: TGTGCCAGCAGTCCGGGACTGTCGACCGGGGAGCTGTTTTTT.

In DNA, the CDR3 is TGTGCCAGCAGCATCAGGGCTAGCACAGATACGCAGTATTTT. Its translation is CASSIRASTDTQYF. The V call is TRBV11-2, the J call TRBJ2-3, with D possibly TRBD1 on 5 matching bases. Germline V gene sequence: CDR1 SGHAT, CDR2 FQNNGV. The CDR3 is 14 residues long. V was shortened by 5 bases and J by 0 bases, with 9 bases between the two germline ends.

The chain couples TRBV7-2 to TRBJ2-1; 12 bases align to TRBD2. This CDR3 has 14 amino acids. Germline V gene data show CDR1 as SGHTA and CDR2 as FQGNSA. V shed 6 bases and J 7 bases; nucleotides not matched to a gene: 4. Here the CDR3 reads CASRSGTSGNEQFF. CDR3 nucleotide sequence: TGTGCCAGCAGATCCGGGACTAGCGGGAATGAGCAGTTCTTC.

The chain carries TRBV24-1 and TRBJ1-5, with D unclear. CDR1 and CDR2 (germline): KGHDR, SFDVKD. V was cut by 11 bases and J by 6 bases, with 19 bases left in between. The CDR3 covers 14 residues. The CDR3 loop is CAITFLRSCQPQHF. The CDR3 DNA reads TGTGCCATCACATTCCTCAGGTCTTGTCAGCCCCAGCATTTT.

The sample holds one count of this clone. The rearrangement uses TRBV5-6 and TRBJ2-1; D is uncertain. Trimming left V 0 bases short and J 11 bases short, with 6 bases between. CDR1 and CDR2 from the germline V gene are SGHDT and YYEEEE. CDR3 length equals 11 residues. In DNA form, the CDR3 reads TGTGCCAGCAGCTTGGGCCAGAAGCAGTTCTTC. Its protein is CASSLGQKQFF.

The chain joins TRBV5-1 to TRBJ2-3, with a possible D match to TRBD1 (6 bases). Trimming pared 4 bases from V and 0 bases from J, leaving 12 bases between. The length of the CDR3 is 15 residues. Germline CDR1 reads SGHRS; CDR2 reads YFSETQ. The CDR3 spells CASSLEGDSTDTQYF. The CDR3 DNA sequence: TGCGCCAGCAGCCTAGAGGGGGATAGCACAGATACGCAGTATTTT.

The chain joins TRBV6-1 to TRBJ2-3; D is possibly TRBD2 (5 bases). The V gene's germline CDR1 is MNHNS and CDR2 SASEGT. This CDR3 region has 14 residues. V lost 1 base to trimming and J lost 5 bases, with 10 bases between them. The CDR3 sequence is CASSEGGVGDTQYF. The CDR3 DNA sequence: TGTGCCAGCAGTGAAGGGGGAGTGGGAGATACGCAGTATTTT.

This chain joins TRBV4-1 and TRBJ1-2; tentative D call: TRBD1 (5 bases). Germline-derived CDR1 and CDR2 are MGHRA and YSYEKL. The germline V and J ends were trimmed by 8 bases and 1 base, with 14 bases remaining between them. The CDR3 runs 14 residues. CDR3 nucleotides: TGCGCCAGCCGTGCGATCGGACATAACTATGGCTACACCTTC. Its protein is CASRAIGHNYGYTF.

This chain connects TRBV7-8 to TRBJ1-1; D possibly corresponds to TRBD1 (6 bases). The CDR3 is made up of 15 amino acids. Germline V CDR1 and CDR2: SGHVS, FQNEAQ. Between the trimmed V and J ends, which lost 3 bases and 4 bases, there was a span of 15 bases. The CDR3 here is CASSLGGLMGTEAFF. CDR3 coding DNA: TGTGCCAGCAGCTTGGGGGGGCTGATGGGCACTGAAGCTTTCTTT. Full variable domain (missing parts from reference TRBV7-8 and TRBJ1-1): GAGVSQSPRYKVAKRGQDVALRCDPISGHVSLFWYQQALGQGPEFLTYFQNEAQLDKSGLPSDRFFAERPEGSVSTLKIQRTQQEDSAVYLCASSLGGLMGTEAFFGQGTRLTVV.

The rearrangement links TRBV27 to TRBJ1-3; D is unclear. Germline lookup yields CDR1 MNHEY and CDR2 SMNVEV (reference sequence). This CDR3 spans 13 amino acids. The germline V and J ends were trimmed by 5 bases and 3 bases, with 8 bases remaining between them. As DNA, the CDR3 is TGTGCCAGCAGTCCAAACAGTGGAAACACCATATATTTT. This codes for CASSPNSGNTIYF.

CDR3 region: CASTDTGSFGYTF. CDR3 DNA sequence: TGTGCCAGCACCGATACAGGGTCCTTTGGCTACACCTTC. This chain joins TRBV18 and TRBJ1-2, with D maybe TRBD1 (6 bases). Trimming pared 8 bases from V and 7 bases from J, leaving 17 bases between. The CDR3 has 13 residues. Germline values: CDR1 KGHSH, CDR2 LQKENI.

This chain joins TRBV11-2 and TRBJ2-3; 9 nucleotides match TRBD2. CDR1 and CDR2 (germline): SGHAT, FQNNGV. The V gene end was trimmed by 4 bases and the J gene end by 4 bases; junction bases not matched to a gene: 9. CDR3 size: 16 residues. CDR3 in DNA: TGTGCCAGCAGCTCTTTCTTAGCGGGAGAACCAGATACGCAGTATTTT. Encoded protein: CASSSFLAGEPDTQYF.

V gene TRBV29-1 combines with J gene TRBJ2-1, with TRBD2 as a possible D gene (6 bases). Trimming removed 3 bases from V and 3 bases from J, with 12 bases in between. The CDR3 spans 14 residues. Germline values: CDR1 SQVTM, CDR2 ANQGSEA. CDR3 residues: CSVENSGDYNEQFF. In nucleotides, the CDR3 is TGCAGCGTTGAGAATAGCGGAGACTACAATGAGCAGTTCTTC.

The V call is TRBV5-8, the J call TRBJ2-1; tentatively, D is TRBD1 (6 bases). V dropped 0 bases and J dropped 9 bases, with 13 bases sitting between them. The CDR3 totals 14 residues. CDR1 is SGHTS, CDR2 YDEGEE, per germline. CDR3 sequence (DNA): TGTGCCAGCAGCTTGGTGAAGGGGGTAGGTGAGCAGTTCTTC. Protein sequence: CASSLVKGVGEQFF.